The entry below describes one TCR beta chain. Antigen specificity is unknown. Some clones are missing from TCRdb's copy, which holds only in-frame ones; the method was immunoSEQ multiplex PCR. This sample carries about 85,000 clones, about 76% of them seen once, and the ten largest clones take about 4.4%. After removal of 4 bases from V and 3 bases from J, the junction contained 6 bases not matched to a gene. The CDR3 runs to 14 residues. Germline V gene data show CDR1 as MNHNY and CDR2 as SVGAGI (reference sequence). This entry is derived from a study of cytotoxic CD8 clonotypes in ibrutinib-treated CLL. Across the study: Among responders, some 25 were partial and 2 complete; after median approximately 68 months, approximately 15 stayed remitted and roughly 12 progressed. Study-level points and caveats: Few clonotypes were public, and these shrank or held steady under treatment.

This TCR derives from a human donor with chronic lymphocytic leukemia. V usage is TRBV6-6 and J usage is TRBJ2-7; TRBD1 aligns across 7 bases. This material consisted of PBMCs, taken after 12 months of ibrutinib treatment. The CDR3 DNA sequence: TGTGCCAGCAGTTCCCGGACAGGAGGCTACGAGCAGTACTTC. This translates into CASSSRTGGYEQYF.